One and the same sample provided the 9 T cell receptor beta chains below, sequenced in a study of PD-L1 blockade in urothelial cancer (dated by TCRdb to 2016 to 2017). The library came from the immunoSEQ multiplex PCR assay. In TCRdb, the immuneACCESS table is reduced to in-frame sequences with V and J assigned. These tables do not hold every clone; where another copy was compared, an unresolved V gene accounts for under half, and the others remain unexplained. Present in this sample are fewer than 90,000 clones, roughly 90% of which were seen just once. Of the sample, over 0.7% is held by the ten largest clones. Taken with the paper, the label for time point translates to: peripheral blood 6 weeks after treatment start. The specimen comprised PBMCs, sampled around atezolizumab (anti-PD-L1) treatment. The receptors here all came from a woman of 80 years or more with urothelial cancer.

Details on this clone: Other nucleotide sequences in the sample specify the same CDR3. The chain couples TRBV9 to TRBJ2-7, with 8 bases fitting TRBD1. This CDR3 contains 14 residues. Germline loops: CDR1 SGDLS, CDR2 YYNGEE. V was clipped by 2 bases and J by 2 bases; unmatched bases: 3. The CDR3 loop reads CASSVGQGAYEQYF. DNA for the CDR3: TGTGCCAGCAGCGTCGGACAGGGCGCCTACGAGCAGTACTTC.

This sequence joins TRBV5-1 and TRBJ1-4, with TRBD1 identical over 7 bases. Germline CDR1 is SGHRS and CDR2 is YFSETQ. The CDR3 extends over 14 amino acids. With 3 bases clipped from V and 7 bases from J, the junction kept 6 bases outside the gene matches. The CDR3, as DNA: TGCGCCAGCAGCTCGACAGGGAAGGGTGAAAAACTGTTTTTT. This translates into CASSSTGKGEKLFF. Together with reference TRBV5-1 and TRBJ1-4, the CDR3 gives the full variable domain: KAGVTQTPRYLIKTRGQQVTLSCSPISGHRSVSWYQQTPGQGLQFLFEYFSETQRNKGNFPGRFSGRQFSNSRSEMNVSTLELGDSALYLCASSSTGKGEKLFFGSGTQLSVL.

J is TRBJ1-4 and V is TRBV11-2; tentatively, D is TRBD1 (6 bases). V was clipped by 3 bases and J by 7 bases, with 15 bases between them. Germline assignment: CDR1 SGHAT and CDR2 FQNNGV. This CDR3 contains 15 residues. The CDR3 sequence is CASSLTGRIGEKLFF. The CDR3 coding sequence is TGTGCCAGCAGCTTGACAGGCAGGATAGGTGAAAAACTGTTTTTT.

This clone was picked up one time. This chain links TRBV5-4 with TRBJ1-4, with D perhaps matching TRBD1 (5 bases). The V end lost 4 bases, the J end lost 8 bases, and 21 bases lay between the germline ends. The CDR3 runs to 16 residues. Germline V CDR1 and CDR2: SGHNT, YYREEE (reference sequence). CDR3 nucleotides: TGTGCCAGCAGCACCGGAAGTTCGGGGGAACTCGAAAAACTGTTTTTT. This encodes CASSTGSSGELEKLFF. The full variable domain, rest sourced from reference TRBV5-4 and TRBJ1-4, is ETGVTQSPTHLIKTRGQQVTLRCSSQSGHNTVSWYQQALGQGPQFIFQYYREEENGRGNFPPRFSGLQFPNYSSELNVNALELDDSALYLCASSTGSSGELEKLFFGSGTQLSVL.

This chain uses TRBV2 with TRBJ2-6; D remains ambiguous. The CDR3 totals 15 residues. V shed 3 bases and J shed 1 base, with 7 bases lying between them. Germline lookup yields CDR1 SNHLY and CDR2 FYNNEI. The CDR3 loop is CASSDDKSGANVLTF. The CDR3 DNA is TGTGCCAGCAGTGACGACAAATCTGGGGCCAACGTCCTGACTTTC.

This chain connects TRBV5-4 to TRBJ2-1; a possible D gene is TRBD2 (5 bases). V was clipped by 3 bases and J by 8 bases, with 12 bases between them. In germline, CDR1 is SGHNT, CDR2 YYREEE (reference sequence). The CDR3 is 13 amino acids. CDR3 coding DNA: TGTGCCAGCAGCTCCCTGGGGAGACATGAGCAGTTCTTC. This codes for CASSSLGRHEQFF.

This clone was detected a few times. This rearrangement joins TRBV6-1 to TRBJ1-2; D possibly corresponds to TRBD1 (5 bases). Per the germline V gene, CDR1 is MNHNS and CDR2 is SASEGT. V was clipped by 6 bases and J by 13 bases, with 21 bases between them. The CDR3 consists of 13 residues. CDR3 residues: CASSPPFGGWFTF. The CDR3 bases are TGTGCCAGCAGCCCCCCGTTCGGGGGGTGGTTCACCTTC.

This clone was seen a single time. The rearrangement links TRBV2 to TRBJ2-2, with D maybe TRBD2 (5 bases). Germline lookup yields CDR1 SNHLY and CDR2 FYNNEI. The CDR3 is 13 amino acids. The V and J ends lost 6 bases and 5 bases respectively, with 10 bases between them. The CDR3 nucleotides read TGTGCCAGCAGCGACACTAGAACCGGGGAGCTGTTTTTT. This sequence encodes CASSDTRTGELFF.

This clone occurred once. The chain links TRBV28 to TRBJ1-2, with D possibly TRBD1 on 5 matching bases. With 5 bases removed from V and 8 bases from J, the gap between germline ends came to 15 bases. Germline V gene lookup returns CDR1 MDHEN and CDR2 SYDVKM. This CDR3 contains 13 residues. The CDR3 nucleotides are TGTGCCAGCAGTGAGCCAGGGTCTCACGGCTACACCTTC. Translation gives CASSEPGSHGYTF.